This TCR beta chain was recorded in a study of blood T cell repertoires in COVID-19. Overall study context: Researchers got acute and convalescent COVID-19 samples from the United States, Italy and Spain. T cells, B-cell-depleted T cells, or PBMCs provided the cDNA or gDNA that served as material.

Trimming stripped 4 bases from V and 2 bases from J, with 9 bases between. This CDR3 has 13 residues. The V gene's germline CDR1 is LNHDA and CDR2 SQIVND (reference sequence). Original analysis: Estimates of nucleated cell counts were drawn from the amplification of reference gene primers. Libraries were prepared by immunoSEQ multiplex PCR; TCRdb keeps only in-frame clonotypes and omits some of them. That table gives V, J and clone size, and the DNA gave D and trimming. This table holds about 170,000 clones, more than 70% found once. Source material: peripheral blood. The rearrangement joins TRBV19 to TRBJ2-7, with no clear D. The TCR was taken from a woman aged 65 to 85 who had recovered from COVID-19. The CDR3 DNA reads TGTGCCAGTAGTAGCGTACCTACCTACGAGCAGTACTTC. It codes for CASSSVPTYEQYF.